The T cell receptor beta chain under discussion was sequenced for a study of T cell repertoires in cytomegalovirus infection. Turning to the study itself: Indications of both CMV infection and matching HLA type were provided by public TCR beta signatures. Findings of the study overall: Individuals carrying CMV plus the relevant HLA were identified by cumulative frequency of public TCR beta families. Clonotype analysis showed dominance of the ex vivo response by HLA-C-restricted CMV-specific TCR beta clonotypes.

Each CDR3 protein gets one entry after TCRdb re-called the reads with MiXCR. The sample lists 150,000 or so distinct CDR3 sequences; approximately 30% were seen once. This CDR3 contains 16 residues. Germline values: CDR1 MNHNY, CDR2 SVGAGI (reference sequence). V was pared by 5 bases and J by 2 bases, with 6 bases of the junction left unmatched. This clonotype has a handful of counts. The antigen is undetermined. This TCR derives from a human donor in good health (CMV status not recorded). Some clones in this sample may be carry-over from other donors' samples. V is TRBV6-6 and J is TRBJ1-3, with 10 bases identical to TRBD1. Sequencing used CD8+ T cells from cultured PBMCs, obtained from culture after CMV antigen stimulation. CDR3 protein: CASSRIDRGPGNTIYF. Written as DNA, the CDR3 is TGTGCCAGCAGTCGAATTGACAGGGGGCCTGGAAACACCATATATTTT.